This paragraph reports one T cell receptor beta chain. These data belong to a study of T-cell memory formation after mild COVID-19. Study-level background: TCR clustering was largely donor specific.

Trimming cost V 3 bases and J 5 bases; bases outside gene matches: 3. CDR1 and CDR2 from the germline V gene are SGHRS and YFSETQ. The CDR3 sequence is 14 residues long. TCRdb called the 5' RACE reads again in MiXCR, with one record for every CDR3 protein. This table holds more than 350,000 distinct CDR3 sequences, around a sixth found once. The TCR originated in a man between 18 and 29 years old who had mild COVID-19 (a few samples of this study predate the infection). Cell type and time point are not known. The sequenced sample consisted of PBMCs or a T cell subset sorted from them (not recorded which). The chain links TRBV5-1 to TRBJ2-1; 9 bases align to TRBD1. CDR3 in DNA: TGCGCCAGCAGCTGGGACAGGGAGGACAATGAGCAGTTCTTC. Translating it yields CASSWDREDNEQFF. Combining the CDR3 with reference TRBV5-1 and TRBJ2-1 gives the whole variable domain KAGVTQTPRYLIKTRGQQVTLSCSPISGHRSVSWYQQTPGQGLQFLFEYFSETQRNKGNFPGRFSGRQFSNSRSEMNVSTLELGDSALYLCASSWDREDNEQFFGPGTRLTVL.